The text below deals with one T cell receptor (beta chain). The sample comes from a study of CD8+CD57+ T cells in acquired aplastic anemia. Study summary: The study obtained an average of around 2.9 ug of DNA from sorted CD4+ and CD8+ cells.

J gave up 5 bases and V 5 bases, and 12 bases lay outside the gene matches. This CDR3 is built from 15 residues. CDR1 and CDR2 from the germline V gene are SGHRS and YFSETQ. Genomic DNA was employed as the template in profiling TCR beta VDJ and CDR3. From the reads, TCRdb called clonotypes with MiXCR, one entry per CDR3 protein. The data show approximately 180,000 distinct CDR3 sequences, roughly three fifths seen once. All patients picked for sequencing had shown, by flow cytometry, an expansion of CD8+CD57+ cells. The clonotype comes from a human donor with aplastic anemia. The sequenced sample was sorted CD4+, CD8+, or CD8+CD57+ T cells (not recorded which) from PBMCs. The chain links TRBV5-1 to TRBJ2-7; 8 bases line up with TRBD1. Here the CDR3 DNA reads TGCGCCAGCAGTTACACCGGGACAGGTGGCGACGAGCAGTACTTC. Its protein product is CASSYTGTGGDEQYF.